This T cell receptor (beta chain) was profiled in a study of cytomegalovirus exposure and HLA in healthy donors (TCRdb year 2017). Notes on the research overall: In an earlier analysis of approximately 640 of the donors, around 290 Gb of sequence data and just under 120 million unique TCR beta sequences from about 190 million T cells were reported. Approximately 300 gigabases of sequencing data and approximately 92 million unique TCR sequences made up an early release that covered roughly 670 HLA-typed donors. Of the approximately 400 genotyped donors, around 81% fell in the genetic ancestry cluster associated with self-reported Caucasian donors. The study aimed to test whether cataloging public T cell receptors could reveal signatures of past pathogen exposure. The study used immunosequencing to profile the T cell repertoires of 666 subjects and linked those repertoires to cytomegalovirus serostatus. Besides the first cohort of more than 650 subjects, a separate validation cohort made up of roughly 120 different subjects was used. The study combined high-throughput TCR immunosequencing, statistical association of individual TCRs with disease status, and machine learning to predict cytomegalovirus infection status. A later analysis re-examined previously published TCR beta repertoires from just over 650 donors and added high-resolution HLA genotyping to investigate patterns of TCR occurrence. Rather than drawing on any new phenotypic data, the later analysis identified candidate immune exposures from TCR beta sequences and the way those sequences occurred across donors. An earlier analysis of approximately 500 of the donors applied high-throughput TCR beta sequencing to assess whether each TCR beta V gene segment acted as functional or pseudogenic. Donor age, sex, ethnicity and CMV serostatus were compiled alongside the repertoire data. A later genetic analysis used genome-wide SNP genotypes for 398 of the 666 donors, treating that subset as a discovery cohort. All discovery cohort repertoires had been generated on a single sequencing platform. HLA typing covered class I and class II loci at four-digit resolution. The number of donors typed differed by locus, with 629-630 for A, B, C, DRB1 and DQB1, 522 for DQA1, 606 for DPA1, and 400 to 490 for DPB1. A handful of DR-DQ haplotypes were treated as single units for association and clustering because of strong linkage in the cohort. Among almost 400 genotyped donors of the cohort, an average of roughly 240,000 unique TCR beta nucleotide sequences were sequenced per donor, about a sixth of them non-productive. Summary of the overall study and its limitations: According to a later analysis, TCR association rates differed among HLA loci, with DRB1 alleles showing the most associated TCRs and HLA-C alleles showing the fewest. Across donors, most TCR sequences were observed very rarely, whereas some public TCRs were present in many individuals. The study gave a list of more than 150 TCR beta chains associated with cytomegalovirus. The cohort was sequenced for TCR beta chains only, and without alpha or paired-chain data the features that could be detected were limited. In a later analysis, HLA-associated TCR beta chains were found to be more clonally expanded and to have lower generation probabilities than equally common non-associated chains. A further reported finding was that TCR beta sequences accurately predicted the HLA-A and HLA-B alleles for most subjects in the first cohort. The earlier analysis of around 600 of the donors excluded approximately 17 rarely observed V segments, including chromosome 9 orphons, because counts were too low. The only immune exposure information available for the cohort was CMV serostatus. Specific HLA alleles were associated with 16,951 TCR beta sequences at a false discovery rate of 0.05 in a later analysis. A later analysis found that most CMV-associated TCR beta chains appeared HLA-restricted, with HLA associations seemingly driven largely by CMV exposure. The 87-base-pair reads could not distinguish some IMGT-functional V segments, including TRBV6-2 and TRBV6-3, so those segments were excluded. Linkage disequilibrium might explain the correlated functional status among segregating V segments, but an unknown experimental factor could not be ruled out. In both the original and validation cohorts, the classifier was reported to diagnose cytomegalovirus status with high specificity and sensitivity. Because HLA typing was missing for some donors at each locus, association tests included only the typed subset. The authors suggested that the approach could potentially be extended to other disease states and immunological phenotypes. The presence/absence analyses assumed that sequencing depth was roughly uniform across donors, and that assumption may not be true. In a later analysis, several top co-occurrence clusters were reported to appear linked to parvovirus B19, influenza, CMV and Epstein-Barr virus. The sequencing pipeline was judged likely to have produced a cluster of highly shared sequence variants as a technical artifact. Three of the identified cytomegalovirus-associated TCR beta chains were confirmed in vitro to be specific for cytomegalovirus antigens. In an earlier analysis of 587 of the donors, most TCR beta V segments appeared in productive rearrangements about 87% or about 30% of the time, broadly matching IMGT annotations. Strong co-occurrence of HLA alleles, especially DR and DQ, made assigning TCR associations to individual alleles difficult. Compared with the roughly 670-donor mean, donors in an Asian-associated ancestry cluster had fewer N-insertions in productive TCRs, according to a later genetic analysis. A later genetic analysis associated a missense DCLRE1C variant with V-gene and J-gene trimming of TCR beta chains, and an independent cohort replicated the association.

In the case of this clone: There is no known antigen for this receptor. Base qualities are not recorded, but no much larger clone differs from it by a single base.

The CDR3 contains 14 residues, cysteine and phenylalanine counted. This entry keeps only the CDR3 DNA: 42 bases, framed from base 1. CDR1 is given as SNHLY and CDR2 as FYNNEI, both from the germline V gene. A distance of 8 bases separates the germline ends of V and J, which lose 2 bases and 3 bases respectively. In total, fewer than 750 healthy bone marrow donors made up the cohort. All cohort members were sampled while nominally healthy, although unrecorded immune exposures were likely present. The donor was CMV seronegative and was included in the group of a few hundred seronegative cohort members. Every donor gave a peripheral blood sample, and the peripheral blood mononuclear cells from that sample were used for TCR beta sequencing. Genomic DNA was extracted from the blood cell samples with the Qiagen DNeasy Blood Extraction Kit. The library was generated by the immunoSEQ multiplex PCR assay. A mixture of 60 forward primers for TCR Vbeta segments and 13 reverse primers for TCR Jbeta segments was used in the multiplex PCR. The CDR3 region of rearranged TCR beta genes was amplified from genomic DNA with a multiplex PCR assay. On the Illumina HiSeq System, the amplified TCR beta libraries were sequenced as 87-base-pair reads. As for the authors' bioinformatics: In a later analysis, about 80 million unique TCR beta chains were counted across the approximately 670 repertoires, and about 10 million of these chains were shared by at least two donors. A nearest-neighbor algorithm error-corrected the raw reads and collapsed the reads into unique sequences, merging closely related sequences to remove PCR and sequencing errors. CDR3 sequences were aligned to IMGT reference sequences to assign V, D and J gene segments. For a sequence to be retained, a match of at least six nucleotides was required to both a V gene segment and a J gene segment. Rearrangements were called productive when the CDR3 lacked stop codons and stayed in frame with V and J; all others were non-productive. Following IMGT convention, CDR3 was defined as the stretch from the second conserved V-encoded cysteine up to the conserved J-encoded phenylalanine. The earlier analysis of 450 to 750 of the donors excluded any sequence lacking an unambiguous match to a single V gene segment. In an earlier analysis of about 590 of the donors, a V segment was called functional when productive rearrangements were above 56.7%, and segregating when the standard deviation between donors exceeded 5%. To diagnose cytomegalovirus status from the catalog of TCR beta chain sequences, a statistical classification framework was built. A later analysis assigned V and J genes by comparing TCR nucleotide sequences with IMGT/GENE-DB human TR gene sequences. In a later analysis, CDR3 sequences and most-parsimonious VDJ recombination scenarios were assigned using the TCRdist pipeline. A later analysis defined each TCR beta chain by its CDR3 amino acid sequence plus V-gene family, and excluded reads lacking a unique V-gene family. To address suspected cross-contamination and a sequencing artifact, a later analysis removed roughly 640 highly shared, low-generation-probability nucleotide sequences. In a later analysis, a clonal expansion index was calculated for each public chain from normalized within-repertoire ranks of inferred template counts. In a later analysis, generation probabilities were computed using a VDJ recombination model fitted to out-of-frame rearrangements, and the results were checked against IGoR. A later analysis scored TCR-TCR, TCR-HLA and TCR-CMV co-occurrence with hypergeometric tests, applying a repertoire-size bias correction to TCR pairs. In a later analysis, false discovery rates were estimated by permuting HLA or CMV assignments 20 times. A later analysis grouped co-occurring TCRs with DBSCAN, adding TCRdist sequence similarity when clustering within HLA-allele-positive subsets. Co-occurrence clustering excluded repertoires with fewer than 30,000 or more than 120,000 public chains, plus five with anomalous nucleotide sharing. What TCRdb holds here is the immuneACCESS table cut down to in-frame rearrangements. Part of the clones is not present; checked against another copy, under half of the missing clones reflect an unresolved V gene, and the others are unexplained. That table furnishes V, J and clone size, whereas the DNA furnished D and trimming. Recorded for this sample are under 150,000 clones; 70% to 75% of them occurred a single time. The biggest ten clones account for over 1.5% of the sample.

The clonotype was recovered from a woman in her late teens or twenties in good health and CMV-seronegative. The source material was PBMCs. This chain joins TRBV2 to TRBJ1-5; the D gene cannot be named for sure. The CDR3 sequence is CASSEMGDNQPQHF. The nucleotides read TGTGCCAGCAGTGAAATGGGCGACAATCAGCCCCAGCATTTT.